The sequence of this T cell receptor (beta chain) was determined in a study of blood T cell repertoires in COVID-19. On the study more broadly: Sites across the United States, Italy and Spain contributed samples from acute and convalescent COVID-19.

The CDR3 runs 17 residues. With 5 bases clipped from V and 3 bases from J, the junction kept 14 bases outside the gene matches. Germline-derived CDR1 and CDR2 are SGHTA and FQGNSA. Per the original data handling: Estimated nucleated cell counts came from reference gene primer amplification. Assay: immunoSEQ multiplex PCR; the TCRdb copy retains only in-frame clones and omits some. The D gene and trimming were derived from the DNA, and the V and J assignments and clone size from that table. The data contain about 73,000 clones, more than 90% of them seen just once; the ten biggest clones take up more than 15%.

Sequencing input: peripheral blood. The chain has TRBV7-2 and TRBJ1-1; 8 positions agree with TRBD1. The TCR comes from a woman aged 80 or over with active or convalescent COVID-19. The CDR3 sequence: CASSQRSTGVGDTEAFF. The DNA for the CDR3 is TGTGCCAGCAGCCAGCGATCGACAGGGGTAGGGGACACTGAAGCTTTCTTT. Full variable domain (missing parts from reference TRBV7-2 and TRBJ1-1): GAGVSQSPSNKVTEKGKDVELRCDPISGHTALYWYRQSLGQGLEFLIYFQGNSAPDKSGLPSDRFSAERTGGSVSTLTIQRTQQEDSAVYLCASSQRSTGVGDTEAFFGQGTRLTVV.